The T cell receptor beta chain under discussion was sequenced for a study of blood T cell repertoires in COVID-19. Looking at the study overall: T cells, B-cell-depleted T cells, or PBMCs provided the cDNA or gDNA that served as material.

Per germline, CDR1 LGHNT and CDR2 FRNRAP. The CDR3 length is 17 residues. With V trimmed by 1 base and J by 7 bases, 10 bases remained unmatched. Individuals aged about 18 to 90 years were recruited from some 26 US areas. Donors of Cohort 3 who recovered were those that had two negative PCRs, clearance, or symptom resolution. As originally analysed: It was from reference gene primer amplification that nucleated cell counts were estimated. Libraries were prepared by immunoSEQ multiplex PCR; TCRdb keeps only in-frame clonotypes and omits some of them. The DNA gave D and trimming, while V, J and clone size come from that table. In the table there are a few hundred thousand clones, around four fifths of which are singletons.

V gene TRBV12-5 combines with J gene TRBJ2-2, with 9 bases that match TRBD1. This sequence originates from a man between 35 and 55 years old who had recovered from COVID-19. The specimen was PBMCs or T cells enriched from blood (not recorded which). The CDR3 region is CASGLGRRDREIGELFF. CDR3 bases: TGTGCTAGTGGTTTGGGGCGAAGGGACAGGGAGATCGGGGAGCTGTTTTTT.